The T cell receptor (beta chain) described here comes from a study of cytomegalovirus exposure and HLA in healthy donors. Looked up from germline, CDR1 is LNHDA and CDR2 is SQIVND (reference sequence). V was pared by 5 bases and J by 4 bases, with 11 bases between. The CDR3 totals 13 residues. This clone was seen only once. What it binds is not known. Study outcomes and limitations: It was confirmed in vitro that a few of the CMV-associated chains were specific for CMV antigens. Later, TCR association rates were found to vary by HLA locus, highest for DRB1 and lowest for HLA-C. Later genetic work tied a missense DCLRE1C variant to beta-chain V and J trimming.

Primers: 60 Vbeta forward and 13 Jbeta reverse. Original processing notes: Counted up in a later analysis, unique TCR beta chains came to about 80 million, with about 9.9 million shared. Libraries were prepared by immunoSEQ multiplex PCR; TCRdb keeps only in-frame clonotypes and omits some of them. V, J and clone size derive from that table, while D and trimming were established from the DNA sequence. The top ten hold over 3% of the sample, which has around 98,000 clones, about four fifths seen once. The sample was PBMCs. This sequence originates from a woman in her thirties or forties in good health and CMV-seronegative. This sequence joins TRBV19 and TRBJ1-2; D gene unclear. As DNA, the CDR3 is TGTGCCAGTAGTGATAGCCTGCCCTATGGCTACACCTTC. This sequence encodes CASSDSLPYGYTF.